The following is a T cell receptor (beta chain) sequence with its context. The specificity of this receptor is unknown. Per-base qualities were not stored, and no clone one base away is much larger. The library was obtained by the immunoSEQ multiplex PCR assay. A mixture of 60 forward primers for TCR Vbeta segments and 13 reverse primers for TCR Jbeta segments was used in the multiplex PCR. The CDR3 region of rearranged TCR beta genes was amplified from genomic DNA with a multiplex PCR assay. Amplified TCR beta libraries were sequenced as 87-base-pair reads on the Illumina HiSeq System. As for the original processing: In a later analysis, 80 million or so unique TCR beta chains were counted across the approximately 640 repertoires, and about 9.9 million of these chains were shared by at least two donors. A nearest-neighbor algorithm error-corrected the raw reads and collapsed the reads into unique sequences, merging closely related sequences to remove PCR and sequencing errors. To assign V, D and J gene segments, CDR3 sequences were aligned to IMGT reference sequences. For a sequence to be retained, at least a six-nucleotide match to both a V gene segment and a J gene segment was required. A rearrangement counted as productive if the CDR3 had no stop codons and remained in frame with V and J, and every other rearrangement counted as non-productive. Following IMGT convention, CDR3 was defined as the stretch from the second conserved V-encoded cysteine up to the conserved J-encoded phenylalanine. Sequences without an unambiguous match to a single V gene segment were excluded from the earlier analysis of about 640 of the donors. An earlier analysis of several hundred of the donors classified V segments as functional when productive rearrangements were above 56.7% and as segregating when the standard deviation between donors was above 5%. A statistical classification framework was built to diagnose cytomegalovirus status from the catalog of TCR beta chain sequences. V and J gene assignment, in a later analysis, came from comparing TCR nucleotide sequences with IMGT/GENE-DB human TR gene sequences. The TCRdist pipeline was used in a later analysis to assign CDR3 sequences and most-parsimonious VDJ recombination scenarios. A later analysis defined each TCR beta chain by its CDR3 amino acid sequence plus V-gene family, and excluded reads lacking a unique V-gene family. In a later analysis, 550 to 650 highly shared, low-generation-probability nucleotide sequences were removed to address suspected cross-contamination and a sequencing artifact. For each public chain, a later analysis derived a clonal expansion index from normalized ranks of inferred template counts within each repertoire. A later analysis computed generation probabilities with a VDJ recombination model fitted to out-of-frame rearrangements, and checked the results against IGoR. In a later analysis, TCR-TCR, TCR-HLA and TCR-CMV co-occurrence was scored with hypergeometric tests, and a repertoire-size bias correction was applied to TCR pairs. To estimate false discovery rates, a later analysis permuted the HLA or CMV assignments 20 times. In a later analysis, co-occurring TCRs were grouped using DBSCAN, and TCRdist sequence similarity was added for clustering within HLA-allele-positive subsets. For co-occurrence clustering, repertoires with fewer than 30,000 or more than 120,000 public chains were excluded, along with five repertoires with anomalous nucleotide sharing. TCRdb re-hosts the immuneACCESS table, in-frame sequences only. Its copies lack some clones; in the studies checked, an unresolved V gene accounts for under half of them, and the cause for the rest is not known. The V and J calls and clone size come from that table; D and trimming were worked out from the DNA. The sample table records approximately 84,000 clones; roughly 75% of these occur just once. The top ten constitute under 2.5% of the sample.

The cohort was made up of under 800 healthy bone marrow donors. All cohort members were sampled while nominally healthy, although unrecorded immune exposures were likely present. The donor was CMV seronegative and was included in the group of about 400 seronegative cohort members. A peripheral blood sample was collected from each donor, and TCR beta sequencing was performed on peripheral blood mononuclear cells. Genomic DNA was extracted from the blood cell samples with the Qiagen DNeasy Blood Extraction Kit. The germline V gene supplies CDR1 SGHTA and CDR2 FQGNSA. The V and J ends are trimmed by 2 bases and 8 bases, leaving 16 bases between them. Counted from cysteine to phenylalanine, this CDR3 has 15 amino acids. Of all the DNA, just the CDR3 is kept, 45 bases in frame from base 1. The data were taken from a study of cytomegalovirus exposure and HLA in healthy donors (dated 2017 in TCRdb). At the level of the whole study: An earlier analysis of 587 of the donors reported over 250 Gb of sequence data and approximately 120 million unique TCR beta sequences obtained from about 179 million T cells. An early release covering roughly 600 HLA-typed donors comprised roughly 300 gigabases of sequencing data and 85 million or so unique TCR sequences. Among the approximately 430 genotyped donors, under 90% belonged to the genetic ancestry cluster associated with self-reported Caucasian donors. The study aimed to test whether signatures of past pathogen exposure could be identified by cataloging public T cell receptors. The study used immunosequencing to profile the T cell repertoires of hundreds of subjects and linked those repertoires to cytomegalovirus serostatus. Along with the approximately 650-subject first cohort, a separate validation cohort of about 110 different subjects was used. The study combined high-throughput TCR immunosequencing, statistical association of individual TCRs with disease status, and machine learning to predict cytomegalovirus infection status. A later analysis re-analyzed previously published TCR beta repertoires from hundreds of donors and added high-resolution HLA genotyping to study TCR occurrence patterns. The later analysis used no new phenotypic data to find candidate immune exposures, relying instead on TCR beta sequences and their occurrence across donors. An earlier analysis of some 500 of the donors used high-throughput TCR beta sequencing to judge whether each TCR beta V gene segment behaved as functional or pseudogenic. Donor age, sex, ethnicity and CMV serostatus were collected together with the repertoire data. A later genetic analysis used genome-wide SNP genotypes for about 60% of the roughly 700 donors, treating that subset as a discovery cohort. Every discovery cohort repertoire had been produced on one sequencing platform. HLA typing included class I and class II loci at four-digit resolution. The number of typed donors differed by locus: about 620-630 for A, B, C, DRB1 and DQB1; 522 for DQA1; around 610 for DPA1; and 400 to 480 for DPB1. Four to six DR-DQ haplotypes were handled as single units for association and clustering, since linkage in the cohort was strong. Among approximately 370 genotyped donors of the cohort, an average of approximately 240,000 unique TCR beta nucleotide sequences was sequenced per donor, of which about 18% were non-productive.

The study at large found these results: According to a later analysis, most CMV-associated TCR beta chains appeared to be HLA-restricted, and the HLA associations seemed to be driven largely by CMV exposure. An earlier analysis of several hundred of the donors showed that most TCR beta V segments appeared in productive rearrangements either about 90% or about 30% of the time, which broadly matched IMGT annotations. Because HLA typing was unavailable for some donors at each locus, only the typed subset was used in association tests. Because the 87-base-pair reads could not distinguish some IMGT-functional V segments, including TRBV6-2 and TRBV6-3, those segments were excluded. Compared with the approximately 700-donor mean, donors in an Asian-associated ancestry cluster had fewer N-insertions in productive TCRs, according to a later genetic analysis. V-gene and J-gene trimming of TCR beta chains was associated with a missense DCLRE1C variant in a later genetic analysis, and the association was replicated in an independent cohort. Three of the identified cytomegalovirus-associated TCR beta chains were confirmed in vitro to be specific for cytomegalovirus antigens. The cohort was sequenced for TCR beta chains only, and without alpha or paired-chain data the features that could be detected were limited. In a later analysis, HLA-associated TCR beta chains were found to be more clonally expanded and to have lower generation probabilities than equally common non-associated chains. According to a later analysis, parvovirus B19, influenza, CMV and Epstein-Barr virus appeared linked to several top co-occurrence clusters. At a false discovery rate of 0.05, a later analysis linked fewer than 20,000 TCR beta sequences to specific HLA alleles. CMV serostatus was the only immune exposure information available for the cohort. Sequencing depth was assumed to be roughly uniform across donors in the presence/absence analyses, though that assumption may not hold. The authors suggested that the approach could potentially be generalized to other disease states and immunological phenotypes. The classifier was reported to diagnose cytomegalovirus status with high specificity and sensitivity in both the original cohort and the validation cohort. In a later analysis, TCR association rates were found to vary across HLA loci, with the most associated TCRs seen for DRB1 alleles and the fewest for HLA-C alleles. Correlated functional status among segregating V segments might be attributable to linkage disequilibrium, but an unknown experimental factor could not be ruled out. The sequencing pipeline was judged likely to have produced a cluster of highly shared sequence variants as a technical artifact. In the study, about 150 TCR beta chains were listed as associated with cytomegalovirus. Because counts were too low, around 17 rarely observed V segments, including chromosome 9 orphons, were left out of the earlier analysis of 587 of the donors. When HLA alleles, especially DR and DQ, strongly co-occurred, TCR associations were difficult to assign to individual alleles. A further reported finding was that TCR beta sequences accurately predicted the HLA-A and HLA-B alleles for most subjects in the first cohort. While some public TCRs were present in many individuals, most TCR sequences turned up only very rarely across donors.

The chain couples TRBV7-2 to TRBJ2-1; no D gene call is confident. Sequenced input: PBMCs. This receptor was taken from a man aged 35-49 years in good health and CMV-seronegative. This receptor has the CDR3 CASSLSFTGRYEQFF. The DNA reads TGTGCCAGCAGCTTATCTTTTACCGGTCGATATGAGCAGTTCTTC. Outside the CDR3, residues come from the reference TRBV7-2 and TRBJ2-1 proteins, so the full variable domain is: GAGVSQSPSNKVTEKGKDVELRCDPISGHTALYWYRQSLGQGLEFLIYFQGNSAPDKSGLPSDRFSAERTGGSVSTLTIQRTQQEDSAVYLCASSLSFTGRYEQFFGPGTRLTVL.